The rows below give T cell receptor beta chains drawn from one sample of a study of response to subunit inactivated influenza vaccine. TCRdb passed the RT-PCR reads through MiXCR, listing each CDR3 protein once. The sample holds 500,000 to 600,000 distinct CDR3 sequences; about 11% are singletons and the top ten take 10%. The input for sequencing was PBMCs from blood, taken on the day of vaccination. Receptor source: a man over 45 who received an inactivated influenza vaccine. The CDR3 runs from the conserved cysteine through the conserved F or W. The D gene is left open where the match is weak. Not every row has a clone size; where given, it reads once, few, many or a size class.

CDR3aa | CDR3nt | abundance | d_gene | j_gene | v_gene
CATSALMTRTEAFF | TGTGCCACCAGTGCCCTAATGACACGGACTGAAGCTTTCTTT | many | NA | TRBJ1-1 | TRBV24-1
CSATDLAGGSNEQFF | TGCAGTGCTACCGATCTAGCGGGAGGGTCCAATGAGCAGTTCTTC | NA | TRBD2 | TRBJ2-1 | TRBV20-1
CASSPLSGANVLTF | TGTGCCAGCAGTCCCCTCTCTGGGGCCAACGTCCTGACTTTC | many | NA | TRBJ2-6 | TRBV12-3/TRBV12-4
CASSRGDRENQPQHF | TGCGCCAGCAGCCGGGGGGACAGGGAAAATCAGCCCCAGCATTTT | NA | TRBD1 | TRBJ1-5 | TRBV5-1
CSARDTGNSPLHF | TGCAGTGCTAGAGACACGGGGAATTCACCCCTCCACTTT | NA | NA | TRBJ1-6 | TRBV20-1
CSVEDSEGYRETQYF | TGCAGCGTTGAAGATTCGGAGGGGTACCGCGAGACCCAGTACTTC | NA | NA | TRBJ2-5 | TRBV29-1
CASSLGGSWAEQYF | TGTGCCAGCAGCTTGGGAGGGTCGTGGGCCGAGCAGTACTTC | few | NA | TRBJ2-7 | TRBV5-5
CATSMTADTEAFF | TGTGCCACCAGCATGACTGCGGACACTGAAGCTTTCTTT | many | NA | TRBJ1-1 | TRBV15
CSAEDRNQETQYF | TGCAGTGCTGAGGACAGAAACCAAGAGACCCAGTACTTC | many | NA | TRBJ2-5 | TRBV20-1
CASSQASGRSGNEQFF | TGTGCCAGCAGCCAAGCTAGCGGGAGATCCGGCAATGAGCAGTTCTTC | many | TRBD2 | TRBJ2-1 | TRBV14
CATSRDIYNEQFF | TGTGCCACCAGCAGAGATATCTACAATGAGCAGTTCTTC | few | NA | TRBJ2-1 | TRBV15
CAGGAQFGTENGYTF | TGTGCAGGTGGTGCACAATTTGGGACCGAAAATGGCTACACCTTC | few | NA | TRBJ1-2 | TRBV11-2
CASKDGSSGNTIYF | TGTGCCAGCAAGGACGGGAGCTCTGGAAACACCATATATTTT | NA | NA | TRBJ1-3 | TRBV12-3/TRBV12-4
CATSREGTGSADTQYF | TGTGCCACCAGCAGAGAAGGGACAGGGAGCGCAGATACGCAGTATTTT | many | TRBD1 | TRBJ2-3 | TRBV15
CASSLAGGGEKLFF | TGCGCCAGCAGCTTGGCAGGGGGAGGCGAAAAACTGTTTTTT | few | TRBD1 | TRBJ1-4 | TRBV5-1
CASSVRTVSYEQYF | TGTGCCAGCAGTGTTCGGACAGTGTCCTACGAGCAGTACTTC | few | NA | TRBJ2-7 | TRBV6-1
CASSQSVGERNEQFF | TGTGCCAGCAGCCAATCAGTAGGGGAGAGGAATGAGCAGTTCTTC | few | NA | TRBJ2-1 | TRBV3-1
CATASGKVYEQYF | TGTGCCACCGCTTCCGGGAAGGTCTACGAGCAGTACTTC | many | NA | TRBJ2-7 | TRBV12-3/TRBV12-4
CASSPLNSRGETQYF | TGTGCCAGCTCACCACTCAACAGCCGGGGAGAGACCCAGTACTTC | NA | NA | TRBJ2-5 | TRBV18
CASSVAQGAGDTQYF | TGTGCCAGCAGCGTAGCACAGGGGGCCGGAGATACGCAGTATTTT | NA | TRBD1 | TRBJ2-3 | TRBV9
CASSTMNTEAFF | TGTGCCAGCAGCACCATGAACACTGAAGCTTTCTTT | few | NA | TRBJ1-1 | TRBV7-9
CASSLRFGGSHEQYF | TGTGCCAGCAGCTTGAGATTTGGCGGATCCCACGAGCAGTACTTC | NA | NA | TRBJ2-7 | TRBV5-8
CASSQVSVLAGETQYF | TGTGCCAGCAGCCAAGTCTCCGTGCTGGCCGGTGAGACCCAGTACTTC | NA | NA | TRBJ2-5 | TRBV4-2
CASSPSYRRAEQYF | TGTGCCAGCTCACCATCTTACCGGCGGGCGGAGCAGTACTTC | few | NA | TRBJ2-7 | TRBV18
CASSARQEYTGELFF | TGTGCCAGCAGCGCTCGACAGGAGTACACCGGGGAGCTGTTTTTT | NA | NA | TRBJ2-2 | TRBV5-4